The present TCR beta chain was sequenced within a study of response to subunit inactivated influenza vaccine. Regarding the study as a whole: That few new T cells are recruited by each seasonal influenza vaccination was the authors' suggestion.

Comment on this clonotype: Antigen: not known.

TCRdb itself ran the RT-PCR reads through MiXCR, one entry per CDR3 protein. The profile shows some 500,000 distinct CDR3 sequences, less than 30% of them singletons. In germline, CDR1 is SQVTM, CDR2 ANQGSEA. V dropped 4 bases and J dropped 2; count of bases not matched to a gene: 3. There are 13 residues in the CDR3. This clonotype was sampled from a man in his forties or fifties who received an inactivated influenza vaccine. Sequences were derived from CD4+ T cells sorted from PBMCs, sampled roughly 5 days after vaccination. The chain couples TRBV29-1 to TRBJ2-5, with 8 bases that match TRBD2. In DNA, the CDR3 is TGCAGCGTTGTACGGGGGGGTCAAGAGACCCAGTACTTC. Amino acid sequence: CSVVRGGQETQYF.